This entry describes one T cell receptor beta chain. Its matching antigen is unknown. This sample is drawn from a study of shared clonotypes between healthy human individuals. The germline V gene has CDR1 ENHRY and CDR2 SYGVKD. V was pared by 10 bases and J by 4 bases, with 14 bases between. This CDR3 comprises 13 residues. Findings and caveats of the study: Naive subsets, compared against memory subsets, generally had larger estimated richness values.

Libraries were prepared by immunoSEQ multiplex PCR; TCRdb keeps only in-frame clonotypes and omits some of them. The data show some 2,000,000 clones, roughly 94% seen once. Only CD45RO-negative cells positively selected for CCR7 counted as naive CD8 cells, so terminally differentiated effector memory CD45RA+ cells were excluded. Sequences were obtained from naive CD8+ T cells sorted from blood. The sequence was collected from a man aged 18 to 29 in good health. The rearrangement uses TRBV10-3 and TRBJ2-1; D may be TRBD1 or TRBD2 (5 bases each). In DNA, the CDR3 is TGTGCCACTGGGGACGCCGATTACAATGAGCAGTTCTTC. Protein: CATGDADYNEQFF.